Listed below are T cell receptor beta chains from one sample, sequenced in a study of shared clonotypes between healthy human individuals. Here immunoSEQ multiplex PCR was the method, and the copy in TCRdb shows in-frame clones only, minus some. The sample yields around 2,000,000 clones, roughly 95% seen once. The sample consisted of naive CD8+ T cells sorted from blood. The receptors were sampled from a man aged 18 to 30 in good health. Each CDR3 is given with its conserved first and last residue. A D gene is named only where the DNA matches it firmly. Some rows mark clone size as missing; the rest say once, few, many or name a class of expanded clone.

CDR3 DNA,CDR3 protein,clone size,V gene,D gene,J gene
TGTGCCAGTAGTACCTACGTGGGACAGGCCTATAGCTACACCTTC,CASSTYVGQAYSYTF,few,TRBV19,TRBD1,TRBJ1-2
TGTGCCAGCAGCTTGGGACAGGGAGAGCGGTTCTTC,CASSLGQGERFF,NA,TRBV5-4,TRBD1,TRBJ2-1
TGTGCCAGCAGCTTAGGGGCCACTACAGATACGCAGTATTTT,CASSLGATTDTQYF,NA,TRBV11-2,NA,TRBJ2-3
TGTGCCAGCAGTCCTCCGGGACTAGCGGGAGTGGGGAATGAGCAGTTCTTC,CASSPPGLAGVGNEQFF,NA,TRBV27,TRBD2,TRBJ2-1
TGTGCCAGCAGCCAAGGGTCCCTAGAGACCCAGTACTTC,CASSQGSLETQYF,NA,TRBV4-2,NA,TRBJ2-5
TGTGCCATCAGAGACGGACAGAAGAACACTGAAGCTTTCTTT,CAIRDGQKNTEAFF,NA,TRBV10-3,NA,TRBJ1-1
TGCGCCAGCCGGGGGCAGGGGATTGGCTACACCTTC,CASRGQGIGYTF,NA,TRBV4-3,NA,TRBJ1-2
TGTGCCAGCAGCTTGATCTGGCACCGAGGTTTCATATGTGAAGCTTTCTTT,CASSLIWHRGFICEAFF,NA,TRBV11-3,NA,TRBJ1-1
TGTGCCAGCAGTGAAAATGGGGGTTTTTACGAGCAGTACTTC,CASSENGGFYEQYF,NA,TRBV6-1,NA,TRBJ2-7
TGTGCCAGCGGGGGAAACTCCTACGAGCAGTACTTC,CASGGNSYEQYF,NA,TRBV6-1,NA,TRBJ2-7
TGCGCCAGCAGCCAGGGTAGGGGGGAGGGTCGAAATACGCAGTATTTT,CASSQGRGEGRNTQYF,once,TRBV4-1,NA,TRBJ2-3
TGTGCCAGCAGCACATCTCGGGTAGCCCTCGGCGAGCAGTACTTC,CASSTSRVALGEQYF,NA,TRBV7-9,NA,TRBJ2-7
TGTGCCAGCAGTGATACGACAGTTAGCAATCAGCCCCAGCATTTT,CASSDTTVSNQPQHF,NA,TRBV6-1,NA,TRBJ1-5
TGCAGCGCCGGGACAGGGGGGTACAATGAGCAGTTCTTC,CSAGTGGYNEQFF,NA,TRBV29-1,TRBD1,TRBJ2-1
TGTGCCAGCAGCCAGGGACAGGGAGTCGGGCCCCAGCATTTT,CASSQGQGVGPQHF,NA,TRBV7-9,TRBD1,TRBJ1-5
TGCGCCAGCAGCCAACTAGGGGCCCGACAGCATGAAGCTTTCTTT,CASSQLGARQHEAFF,NA,TRBV4-1,NA,TRBJ1-1
TGCGCCAGCAGCCAAGTTGGGACTAGCGCCCAAGAGACCCAGTACTTC,CASSQVGTSAQETQYF,NA,TRBV4-1,TRBD2,TRBJ2-5
TGTGCCAGCAGCGTAGATACAGGGACGAATCAGCCCCAGCATTTT,CASSVDTGTNQPQHF,few,TRBV9,NA,TRBJ1-5
TGTGCCAGCAGCTTAGCCTCATACCTCCCCTACAATGAGCAGTTCTTC,CASSLASYLPYNEQFF,NA,TRBV7-9,NA,TRBJ2-1
TGTGCCAGCAGTCCCGGGACTAGCGCCTACGAGCAGTACTTC,CASSPGTSAYEQYF,once,TRBV6-6,TRBD2,TRBJ2-7
TGTGCCAGCAGCTTAGTGGGGTCCTACGGGCAGTACTTC,CASSLVGSYGQYF,NA,TRBV7-8,NA,TRBJ2-7
TGTGCCAGCAGCCCTTGGACGGAGGACAGGGACCATGGTGAAGCTTTCTTT,CASSPWTEDRDHGEAFF,NA,TRBV7-9,TRBD1,TRBJ1-1